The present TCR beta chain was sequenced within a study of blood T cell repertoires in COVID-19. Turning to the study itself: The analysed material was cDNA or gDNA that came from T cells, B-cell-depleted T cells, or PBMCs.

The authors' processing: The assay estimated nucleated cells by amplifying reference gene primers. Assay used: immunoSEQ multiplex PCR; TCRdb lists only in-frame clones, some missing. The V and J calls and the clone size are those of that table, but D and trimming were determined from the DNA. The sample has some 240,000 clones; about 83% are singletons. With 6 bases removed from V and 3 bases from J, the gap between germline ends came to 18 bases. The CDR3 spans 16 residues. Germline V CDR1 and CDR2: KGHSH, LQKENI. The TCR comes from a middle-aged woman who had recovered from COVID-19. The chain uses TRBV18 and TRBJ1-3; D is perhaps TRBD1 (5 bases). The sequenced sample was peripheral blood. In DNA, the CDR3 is TGTGCCAGCTCCCCGTTTCCGGGGGAAAATGGAAACACCATATATTTT. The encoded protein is CASSPFPGENGNTIYF. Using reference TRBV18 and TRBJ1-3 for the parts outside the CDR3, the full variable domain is NAGVMQNPRHLVRRRGQEARLRCSPMKGHSHVYWYRQLPEEGLKFMVYLQKENIIDESGMPKERFSAEFPKEGPSILRIQQVVRGDSAAYFCASSPFPGENGNTIYFGEGSWLTVV.